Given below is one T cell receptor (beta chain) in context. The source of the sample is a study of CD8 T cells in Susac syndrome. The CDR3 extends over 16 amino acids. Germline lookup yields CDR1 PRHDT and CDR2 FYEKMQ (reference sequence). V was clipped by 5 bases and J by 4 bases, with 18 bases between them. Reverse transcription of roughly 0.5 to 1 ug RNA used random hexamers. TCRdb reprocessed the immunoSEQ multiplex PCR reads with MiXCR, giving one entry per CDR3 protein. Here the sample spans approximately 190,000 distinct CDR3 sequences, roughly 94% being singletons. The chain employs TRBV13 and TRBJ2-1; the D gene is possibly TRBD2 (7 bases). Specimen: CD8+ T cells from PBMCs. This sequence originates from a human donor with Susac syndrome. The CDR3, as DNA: TGTGCCAGCAGCAACATTAGGGGGGGGGCGTACAATGAGCAGTTCTTC. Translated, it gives CASSNIRGGAYNEQFF.